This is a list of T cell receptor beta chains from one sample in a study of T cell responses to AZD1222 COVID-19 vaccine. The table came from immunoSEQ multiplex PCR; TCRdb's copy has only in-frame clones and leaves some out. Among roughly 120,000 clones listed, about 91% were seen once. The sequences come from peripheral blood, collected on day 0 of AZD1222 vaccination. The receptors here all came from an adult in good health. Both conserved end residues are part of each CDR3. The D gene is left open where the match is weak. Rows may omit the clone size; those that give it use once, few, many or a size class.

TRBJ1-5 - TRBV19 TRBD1 TGTGCCAGTAGTACGCTACTCACGACAGGGGTAGGAAGTCGGCCCCAGCATTTT CASSTLLTTGVGSRPQHF
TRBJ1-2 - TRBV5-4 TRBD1 TGTGCCAGCAGGCCCATATTGGGGGACAGCTCATACTATGGCTACACCTTC CASRPILGDSSYYGYTF
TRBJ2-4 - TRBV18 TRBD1 TGTGCCAGCTCACCTACAGGGGAAAAAAACATTCAGTACTTC CASSPTGEKNIQYF
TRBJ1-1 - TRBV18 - TGTGCCACGGGGGCGGGGGAGAACACTGAAGCTTTCTTT CATGAGENTEAFF
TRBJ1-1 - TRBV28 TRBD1 TGTGCCAGCATCCGACAGGGGGCGCTTACTGAAGCTTTCTTT CASIRQGALTEAFF
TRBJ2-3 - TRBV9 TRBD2 TGTGCCAGCAGCGTACGGCTAGCGGGGGGCCCGCAGTATTTT CASSVRLAGGPQYF
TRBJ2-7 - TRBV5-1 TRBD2 TGCGCCAGCAGCTTCGGAGCGGGAGGGCCATTGGGCTACGAGCAGTACTTC CASSFGAGGPLGYEQYF
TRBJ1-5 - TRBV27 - TGTGCCAGCGCGCAAGGAAGGAGCAATCAGCCCCAGCATTTT CASAQGRSNQPQHF
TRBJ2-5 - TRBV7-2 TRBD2 TGTGCCAGCCACCGTGGGGGGGTGACGGGTCAAGAGACCCAGTACTTC CASHRGGVTGQETQYF
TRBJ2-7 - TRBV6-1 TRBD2 TGTGCCAGCAGTGAAGCCGGTACCGGGGGGAAGGCCTACGAGCAGTACTTC CASSEAGTGGKAYEQYF
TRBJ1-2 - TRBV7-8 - TGTGCCAGCAGTCCCAGGCGGCCGGGGGCCTTCCGGGACGTCGACTATGGCTACACCTTC CASSPRRPGAFRDVDYGYTF
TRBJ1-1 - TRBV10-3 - TGTGCCATCAGTGAGTCGGGATCCACGTCTATGTCGTACACTGAAGCTTTCTTT CAISESGSTSMSYTEAFF
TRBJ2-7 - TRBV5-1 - TGCGCCAGCAGCACCCAGCCGGGGTATGAGCAGTACTTC CASSTQPGYEQYF
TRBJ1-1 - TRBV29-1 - TGCAGCGGGAAACCGGGGGCAGAGGTCACTGAAGCTTTCTTT CSGKPGAEVTEAFF
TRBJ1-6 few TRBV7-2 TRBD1 TGTGCCAGCAGCTTCGGGGACAGGAGCATCACCCTCCACTTT CASSFGDRSITLHF
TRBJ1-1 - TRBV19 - TGTGCCAGTAGTACCAATGGGGGGATCTTCACTGAAGCTTTCTTT CASSTNGGIFTEAFF
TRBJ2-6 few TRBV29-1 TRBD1 TGCAGCGTTCGACCAGGGGGAAATACTGGGGCCAACGTCCTGACTTTC CSVRPGGNTGANVLTF
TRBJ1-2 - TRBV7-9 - TGTGCCAGCAGCCCCGGCAGGGGAGACTATGGCTACACCTTC CASSPGRGDYGYTF
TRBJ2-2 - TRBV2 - TGTGCCAGCAGTGTATCGTACAATACCGGGGAGCTGTTTTTT CASSVSYNTGELFF
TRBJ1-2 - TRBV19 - TGTGCCAGTAGTAGGGGGGACGCGTCTCGCTACACCTTC CASSRGDASRYTF
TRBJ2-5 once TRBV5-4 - TGTGCCAGCAGCTTGGGAGGGAAGGTAGAGACCCAGTACTTC CASSLGGKVETQYF
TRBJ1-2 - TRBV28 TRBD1 TGTGCCAGCAGTTTGATAGAGGGGGCGGTTGTCTATGGCTACACCTTC CASSLIEGAVVYGYTF
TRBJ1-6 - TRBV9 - TGTGCCAGCAGCACAGGTAACGTCTTAACAGGAAATTCACCCCTCCACTTT CASSTGNVLTGNSPLHF
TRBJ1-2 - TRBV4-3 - TGCGCCAGCAGCCAGACTCAGGGGTACAGGGAGATCAACTATGGCTACACCTTC CASSQTQGYREINYGYTF
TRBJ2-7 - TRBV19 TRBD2 TGTGCCAGTAGTCCCTGGACTAGCGGGAGGGAGCAGTACTTC CASSPWTSGREQYF
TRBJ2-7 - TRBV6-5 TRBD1 TGTGCCAGCACTCGACAGGGAAGGTCATCCTACGAGCAGTACTTC CASTRQGRSSYEQYF
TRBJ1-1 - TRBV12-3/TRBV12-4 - TGTGCCGCCACCGGACCCACCAACACTGAAGCTTTCTTT CAATGPTNTEAFF
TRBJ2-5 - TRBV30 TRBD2 TGTGCCTGGAGTGCGGGACTAGCGGGGGCCGAGACCCAGTACTTC CAWSAGLAGAETQYF
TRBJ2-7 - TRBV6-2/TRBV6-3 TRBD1 TGTGCCAGCAGTTTCTTAACAGGGGATCAGTACTTC CASSFLTGDQYF
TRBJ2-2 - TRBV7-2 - TGTGCCAGCAGCTTATTGGCAGGGGTTTTACCCGGGGAGCTGTTTTTT CASSLLAGVLPGELFF
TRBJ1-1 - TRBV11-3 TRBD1 TGTGCCAGCAGCTCGGGCACAGGGGAGGCTGAAGCTTTCTTT CASSSGTGEAEAFF
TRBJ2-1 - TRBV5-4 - TGTGCCAGCAGCCCTGGGGGCAATGAGCAGTTCTTC CASSPGGNEQFF
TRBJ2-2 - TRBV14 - TGTGCCAGCAGCCGGGGGAACACCGGGGAGCTGTTTTTT CASSRGNTGELFF
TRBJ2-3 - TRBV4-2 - TGTGCCAGCAGCCAAGATGGGTGGGGGGTAGAGGGCACAGATACGCAGTATTTT CASSQDGWGVEGTDTQYF
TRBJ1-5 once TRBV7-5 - TGTGTCAGAAGCATTGGACAGGATAGCAATCAGCCCCAGCATTTT CVRSIGQDSNQPQHF
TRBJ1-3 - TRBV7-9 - TGTGCCAGCAGCCCCCTTTCTGGAAACACCATATATTTT CASSPLSGNTIYF
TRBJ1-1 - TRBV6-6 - TGTGCCAGCAGCCGACCGGGGGTTGGGGCCACTGAAGCTTTCTTT CASSRPGVGATEAFF
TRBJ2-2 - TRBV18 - TGTGCCAGCTCCCCCCAGGGGGGGAGCACCGGGGAGCTGTTTTTT CASSPQGGSTGELFF
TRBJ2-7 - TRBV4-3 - TGCGCCAGCAGCCAAGACCGGGCGGGGCCCTACGAGCAGTACTTC CASSQDRAGPYEQYF
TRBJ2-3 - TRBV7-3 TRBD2 TGTGCCAGCAGCAAATCTAGCGGGGGAAGCACAGATACGCAGTATTTT CASSKSSGGSTDTQYF
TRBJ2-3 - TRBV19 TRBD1 TGTGCCAGTAGTATAGGGACAGGGTCCCCCACAGATACGCAGTATTTT CASSIGTGSPTDTQYF
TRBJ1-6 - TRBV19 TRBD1 TGTGCCAGTAGTATATCTACAGGGGCAAACTCACCCCTCCACTTT CASSISTGANSPLHF
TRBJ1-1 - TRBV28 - TGTGCCAGCACCCCGGCCCAGAACACTGAAGCTTTCTTT CASTPAQNTEAFF
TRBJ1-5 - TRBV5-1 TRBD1 TGCGCCAGCAGCTTTACTCCGGGACAGGGGGGTCAGCCCCAGCATTTT CASSFTPGQGGQPQHF
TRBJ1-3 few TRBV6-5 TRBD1 TGTGCCAGCAGTTACGGGACAGGGTCTGGAAACACCATATATTTT CASSYGTGSGNTIYF
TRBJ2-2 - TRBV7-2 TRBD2 TGTGCCAGCAGCATTTCGCCGGGGGGGATGAACACCGGGGAGCTGTTTTTT CASSISPGGMNTGELFF